Below are 3 T cell receptor beta chains sequenced from a single sample in a study of blood T cells in healthy people across ages. Alongside a J-beta primer mix, a sample-barcoded 5' primer served in a second PCR lasting about 7 to 12 cycles. TCRdb analysed the 5' RACE reads with MiXCR anew, one entry per CDR3 protein. The table lists over a million distinct CDR3 sequences, 42% of them singletons, with roughly 8.2% in the top ten. Sequencing was carried out using blood. The source of these receptors is a woman aged 18-35 years in good health.

The V and J genes are TRBV12-3 or TRBV12-4 and TRBJ1-1; 9 nucleotides align to TRBD1. With 6 bases clipped from V and 4 bases from J, the junction kept 9 bases outside the gene matches. The CDR3 has 15 residues. CDR3 nucleotide sequence: TGTGCCAGCAGGGTGAACAGGGGGCTGAGCACTGAAGCTTTCTTT. This translates into CASRVNRGLSTEAFF.

Only a few counts were recorded for this clonotype. This chain joins TRBV25-1 and TRBJ1-5, with a possible D match to TRBD1 (6 bases). Germline-derived CDR1 and CDR2 are MGHDK and SYGVNS. This CDR3 is 14 amino acids long. Trimming took 1 base from V and 6 from J, leaving 10 bases between them. CDR3: CASSELGGGQPQHF. In DNA form, the CDR3 reads TGTGCCAGCAGTGAATTAGGGGGAGGTCAGCCCCAGCATTTT.

The chain has TRBV7-9 and TRBJ1-3, with TRBD1 matching over 8 bases. The CDR3 extends over 17 amino acids. The junction had 8 bases not matched to a gene; V was cut back by 4 bases and J by 0 bases. Germline V gives CDR1 SEHNR, CDR2 FQNEAQ (reference sequence). This CDR3 reads CASSSNRDRSSGNTIYF. Here the CDR3 DNA reads TGTGCCAGCAGCTCAAACCGGGACAGGAGCTCTGGAAACACCATATATTTT. The entire variable domain, with the rest obtained from reference TRBV7-9 and TRBJ1-3, is as follows: DTGVSQNPRHKITKRGQNVTFRCDPISEHNRLYWYRQTLGQGPEFLTYFQNEAQLEKSRLLSDRFSAERPKGSFSTLEIQRTEQGDSAMYLCASSSNRDRSSGNTIYFGEGSWLTVV.